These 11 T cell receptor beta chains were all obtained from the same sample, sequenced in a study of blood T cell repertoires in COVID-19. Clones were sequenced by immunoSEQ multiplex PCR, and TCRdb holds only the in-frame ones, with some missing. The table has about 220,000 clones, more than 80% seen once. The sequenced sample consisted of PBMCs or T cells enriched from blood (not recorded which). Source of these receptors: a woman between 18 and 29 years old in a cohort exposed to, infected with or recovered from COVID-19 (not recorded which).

The CDR3 sequence is CASSLELNSPLHF. The CDR3 nucleotides read TGTGCCAGCAGCTTAGAGCTAAATTCACCCCTCCACTTT. The chain joins TRBV7-6 to TRBJ1-6; D remains unclear. This CDR3 spans 13 amino acids. The V end was cut by 1 base, the J end by 7 bases, with 5 bases between. Germline assignment: CDR1 SGHVS and CDR2 FNYEAQ.

In DNA form, the CDR3 reads TGTGCCAGCAGCCAATCGGGACAGGGGGCTCGAGGCTACACCTTC. This gives the protein CASSQSGQGARGYTF. The chain carries TRBV5-6 and TRBJ1-2, with 12 bases identical to TRBD1. This CDR3 is 15 amino acids long. Germline assignment: CDR1 SGHDT and CDR2 YYEEEE. J lost 8 bases, V lost 4 bases, and 9 bases had no gene match.

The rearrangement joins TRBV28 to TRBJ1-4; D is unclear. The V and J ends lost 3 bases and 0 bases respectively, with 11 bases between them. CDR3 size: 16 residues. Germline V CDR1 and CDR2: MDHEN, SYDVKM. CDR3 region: CASSLEPPATNEKLFF. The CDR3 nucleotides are TGTGCCAGCAGTTTGGAGCCACCTGCAACTAATGAAAAACTGTTTTTT.

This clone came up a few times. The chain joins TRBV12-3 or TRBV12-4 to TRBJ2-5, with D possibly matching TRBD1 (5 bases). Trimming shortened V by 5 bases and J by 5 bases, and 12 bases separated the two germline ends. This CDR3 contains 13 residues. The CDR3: CASSGLGAETQYF. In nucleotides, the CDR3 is TGTGCCAGCAGTGGGCTAGGGGCCGAGACCCAGTACTTC.

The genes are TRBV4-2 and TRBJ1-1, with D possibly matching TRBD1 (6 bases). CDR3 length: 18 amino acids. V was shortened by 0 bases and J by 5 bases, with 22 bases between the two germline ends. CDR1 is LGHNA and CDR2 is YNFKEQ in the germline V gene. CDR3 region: CASSQDLQGGPTRTEAFF. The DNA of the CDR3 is TGTGCCAGCAGCCAAGATCTACAGGGTGGACCCACAAGGACTGAAGCTTTCTTT.

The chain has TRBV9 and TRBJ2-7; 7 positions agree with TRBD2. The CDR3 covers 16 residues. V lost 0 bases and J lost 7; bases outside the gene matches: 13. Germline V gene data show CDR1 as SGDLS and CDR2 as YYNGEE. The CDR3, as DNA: TGTGCCAGCAGCGTAGATCTGCGGGAGCGATCGGGAGAGCAGTACTTC. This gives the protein CASSVDLRERSGEQYF.

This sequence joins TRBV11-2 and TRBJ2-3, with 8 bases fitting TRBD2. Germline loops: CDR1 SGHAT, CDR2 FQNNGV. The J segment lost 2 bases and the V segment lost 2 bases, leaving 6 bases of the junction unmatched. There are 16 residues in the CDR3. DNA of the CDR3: TGTGCCAGCAGCTTACCCCTCGGGGGGGACACAGATACGCAGTATTTT. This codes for CASSLPLGGDTDTQYF.

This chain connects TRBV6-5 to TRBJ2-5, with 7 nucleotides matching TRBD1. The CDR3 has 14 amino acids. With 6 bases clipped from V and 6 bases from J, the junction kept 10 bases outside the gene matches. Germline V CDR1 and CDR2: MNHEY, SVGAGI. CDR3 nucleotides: TGTGCCAGCAGCTTTTTAGGGGGCGCGAAGACCCAGTACTTC. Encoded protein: CASSFLGGAKTQYF.

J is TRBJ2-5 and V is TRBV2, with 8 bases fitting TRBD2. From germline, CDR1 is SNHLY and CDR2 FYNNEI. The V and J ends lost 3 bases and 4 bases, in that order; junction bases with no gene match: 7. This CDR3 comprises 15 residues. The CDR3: CASSEDLRGGETQYF. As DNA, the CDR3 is TGTGCCAGCAGTGAGGATTTACGGGGGGGAGAGACCCAGTACTTC.

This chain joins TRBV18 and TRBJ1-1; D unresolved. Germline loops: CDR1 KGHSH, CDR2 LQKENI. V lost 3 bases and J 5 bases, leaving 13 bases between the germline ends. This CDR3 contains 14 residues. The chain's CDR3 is CASSPAAPSTEAFF. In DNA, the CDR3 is TGTGCCAGCTCACCTGCGGCACCCTCGACTGAAGCTTTCTTT.

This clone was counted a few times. CDR3 protein: CASSRIGQGALNTEAFF. In nucleotides, the CDR3 is TGTGCCAGCAGCAGAATTGGACAGGGGGCCCTGAACACTGAAGCTTTCTTT. V gene TRBV5-4 combines with J gene TRBJ1-1, with 11 bases lining up with TRBD1. Germline CDR1 SGHNT, CDR2 YYREEE (reference sequence). Unmatched junction bases numbered 8, after V lost 4 bases and J lost 0 bases. There are 17 residues in the CDR3. Combining the CDR3 with reference TRBV5-4 and TRBJ1-1 gives the whole variable domain ETGVTQSPTHLIKTRGQQVTLRCSSQSGHNTVSWYQQALGQGPQFIFQYYREEENGRGNFPPRFSGLQFPNYSSELNVNALELDDSALYLCASSRIGQGALNTEAFFGQGTRLTVV.